Below are 26 T cell receptor beta chains sequenced from a single sample in a study of T cell repertoires in cytomegalovirus infection. These receptors are not linked to any known antigen. MiXCR was run by TCRdb on the reads, yielding one entry per CDR3 protein. The table includes about 340,000 distinct CDR3 sequences, 29% detected once. This material consisted of cultured PBMCs, taken from culture after CMV antigen stimulation. The receptor set was obtained from a human donor in good health (CMV status not recorded). Some clones in this sample may be carry-over from other donors' samples.

The chain couples TRBV27 to TRBJ1-6; no definite D call. Germline V gene sequence: CDR1 MNHEY, CDR2 SMNVEV (reference sequence). This CDR3 comprises 13 residues. V was cut by 7 bases and J by 8 bases, with 12 bases left in between. The CDR3 reads CASTTRWDSPLHF. Here the CDR3 DNA reads TGTGCCAGCACCACCCGTTGGGATTCACCCCTCCACTTT.

J is TRBJ2-7 and V is TRBV10-3; TRBD2 matches 10 bases. CDR3 length equals 13 residues. The V gene end was trimmed by 9 bases and the J gene end by 8 bases; junction bases not matched to a gene: 10. Germline V gene data show CDR1 as ENHRY and CDR2 as SYGVKD. The CDR3 bases are TGTGCCATTGGGCCCAGCGGGAGGGGCAAGCAGTACTTC. As protein: CAIGPSGRGKQYF.

The chain has TRBV6-5 and TRBJ2-7, with D maybe TRBD1 (5 bases). The CDR3 loop spans 14 amino acids. V lost 6 bases and J 0 bases, leaving 12 bases between the germline ends. Per the germline V gene, CDR1 is MNHEY and CDR2 is SVGAGI. The CDR3 reads CASSPGGHSYEQYF. The CDR3 DNA sequence: TGTGCCAGCAGCCCTGGCGGACACTCCTACGAGCAGTACTTC.

In its sample, this clonotype was seen a few times. V usage is TRBV4-1 and J usage is TRBJ2-5, with 7 positions matching TRBD2. Trimming took 0 bases from V and 5 from J; bases not matched to a gene: 6. Germline CDR1 reads MGHRA; CDR2 reads YSYEKL. CDR3 size: 15 residues. The CDR3 DNA reads TGCGCCAGCAGCCAAGATGCACGGGGGGACGAGACCCAGTACTTC. It specifies CASSQDARGDETQYF.

CDR3 sequence reads: CASSVSGRYNEQFF. DNA for the CDR3: TGTGCCAGTAGTGTCTCCGGGCGGTACAATGAGCAGTTCTTC. The V gene is TRBV19, the J gene TRBJ2-1; no clear D. Germline V CDR1 and CDR2: LNHDA, SQIVND (reference sequence). V lost 5 bases and J 4 bases, leaving 12 bases between the germline ends. This CDR3 contains 14 residues.

This clonotype showed up just a few times. V is TRBV18 and J is TRBJ2-1, with D possibly called TRBD1 or TRBD2 (5 bases each). Deletions cut 4 bases from V and 5 bases from J, with 12 bases between. Germline-derived CDR1 and CDR2 are KGHSH and LQKENI. The length of the CDR3 is 14 residues. The CDR3: CASSRAGDDNEQFF. CDR3 sequence (DNA): TGTGCCAGCTCACGGGCCGGGGACGACAATGAGCAGTTCTTC.

As concerns this clonotype: One end of the junction fails to match germline, which may point to a read error. J is TRBJ2-7 and V is TRBV4-1, with D perhaps TRBD2 (5 bases). This CDR3 region has 12 residues. Germline CDR1 MGHRA, CDR2 YSYEKL. The CDR3 sequence: CASSQEGPEQYF. The DNA for the CDR3 is TGTGCCAGCAGCCAAGAGGGTCCCGAGCAGTACTTC.

This clonotype was observed a handful of times. The rearrangement uses TRBV5-4 and TRBJ2-1; 9 bases are shared with TRBD2. The CDR3 totals 15 residues. Germline loops: CDR1 SGHNT, CDR2 YYREEE (reference sequence). Losses at the gene ends were 5 bases for V and 0 bases for J; bases not matched to a gene: 3. The CDR3 loop is CASRISGSSYNEQFF. As DNA, the CDR3 is TGTGCCAGCAGGATTAGCGGGAGCTCCTACAATGAGCAGTTCTTC.

The rearrangement uses TRBV19 and TRBJ2-7; D is possibly TRBD1 or TRBD2 (5 bases each). The germline V gene encodes CDR1 LNHDA and CDR2 SQIVND (reference sequence). The CDR3 has 14 residues. Between the trimmed V and J ends, which lost 5 bases and 5 bases, there was a span of 16 bases. This CDR3 is CASSPLWGNNEQYF. The CDR3, as DNA: TGTGCCAGTAGTCCTCTATGGGGGAACAACGAGCAGTACTTC. The full variable domain, with the rest looked up from reference TRBV19 and TRBJ2-7, is DGGITQSPKYLFRKEGQNVTLSCEQNLNHDAMYWYRQDPGQGLRLIYYSQIVNDFQKGDIAEGYSVSREKKESFPLTVTSAQKNPTAFYLCASSPLWGNNEQYFGPGTRLTVT.

This clonotype turned up a few times. CDR3 region: CASRTIEGNEQFF. CDR3 DNA sequence: TGTGCCAGCAGGACAATTGAGGGGAATGAGCAGTTCTTC. This chain links TRBV27 with TRBJ2-1, with D perhaps matching TRBD1 or TRBD2 (5 bases each). This CDR3 comprises 13 residues. The germline V and J ends were trimmed by 6 bases and 7 bases, with 13 bases remaining between them. Germline V CDR1 and CDR2: MNHEY, SMNVEV (reference sequence).

This clonotype was seen only a few times. The rearrangement joins TRBV5-4 to TRBJ2-3, with TRBD2 as a possible D gene (6 bases). Trimming stripped 5 bases from V and 0 bases from J, with 10 bases between. The length of the CDR3 is 14 residues. The germline gives CDR1 SGHNT, CDR2 YYREEE (reference sequence). CDR3 sequence (DNA): TGTGCCAGCAGTCGACTAGGGAGCACAGATACGCAGTATTTT. Amino acid sequence: CASSRLGSTDTQYF.

The chain uses TRBV24-1 and TRBJ1-2; D might be TRBD1 (6 bases). Germline V gene lookup returns CDR1 KGHDR and CDR2 SFDVKD. There are 15 residues in the CDR3. V dropped 2 bases and J dropped 4 bases, with 13 bases sitting between them. The DNA of the CDR3 is TGTGCCACCAGTGATTCCAGGGGAGTGGGCTATGGCTACACCTTC. The encoded protein is CATSDSRGVGYGYTF.

This chain connects TRBV9 to TRBJ2-7, with 11 bases identical to TRBD2. The CDR3 has 16 amino acids. Germline V CDR1 and CDR2: SGDLS, YYNGEE. V shed 4 bases, J shed 1 base, and the junction held 7 bases outside the gene matches. The CDR3 sequence: CASSLGLAATSYEQYF. CDR3 nucleotide sequence: TGTGCCAGCAGCTTGGGACTAGCGGCCACGTCCTACGAGCAGTACTTC.

The chain links TRBV6-5 to TRBJ1-2; D may be TRBD1 (5 bases). Trimming took 0 bases from V and 0 from J, leaving 11 bases between them. The CDR3 sequence is 16 residues long. CDR1 MNHEY and CDR2 SVGAGI come from the germline V gene. As DNA, the CDR3 is TGTGCCAGCAGTTACTCTGGGGCAGGGACTAACTATGGCTACACCTTC. Amino acids: CASSYSGAGTNYGYTF.

The chain employs TRBV28 and TRBJ1-1, with 7 bases aligning to TRBD1. This CDR3 contains 17 residues. V lost 6 bases, J lost 1 base, and 14 bases stayed unmatched. Germline V gene data show CDR1 as MDHEN and CDR2 as SYDVKM. The CDR3 region is CASSSRQGVWKNTEAFF. DNA of the CDR3: TGTGCCAGCAGCAGTAGACAGGGAGTGTGGAAGAACACTGAAGCTTTCTTT.

The chain links TRBV19 to TRBJ1-1; no reliable D call. Trimming cost V 0 bases and J 1 base, with 0 bases left between them. Per germline, CDR1 LNHDA and CDR2 SQIVND (reference sequence). The CDR3 consists of 12 residues. CDR3 DNA sequence: TGTGCCAGTAGTATAGAGAACACTGAAGCTTTCTTT. Translated, it gives CASSIENTEAFF.

The table lists this clonotype with a count of one. V is TRBV7-8 and J is TRBJ2-7; D possibly matches TRBD1 or TRBD2 (5 bases each). Looked up from germline, CDR1 is SGHVS and CDR2 is FQNEAQ. The CDR3 sequence is 13 residues long. Trimming left V 1 base short and J 9 bases short, with 13 bases between. The CDR3 sequence: CASSLGGIGGQYF. CDR3 sequence (DNA): TGTGCCAGCAGCTTAGGGGGGATTGGAGGGCAGTACTTC.

The J gene is TRBJ2-1, the V gene TRBV7-9; D not certain. CDR3 length equals 15 residues. The V gene's germline CDR1 is SEHNR and CDR2 FQNEAQ (reference sequence). V was trimmed by 1 base and J by 5 bases, leaving 12 bases between them. The CDR3 here is CASSLVTSHNNEQFF. The CDR3 coding sequence is TGTGCCAGCAGCTTAGTTACCTCCCATAACAATGAGCAGTTCTTC. Full variable domain (missing parts from reference TRBV7-9 and TRBJ2-1): DTGVSQNPRHKITKRGQNVTFRCDPISEHNRLYWYRQTLGQGPEFLTYFQNEAQLEKSRLLSDRFSAERPKGSFSTLEIQRTEQGDSAMYLCASSLVTSHNNEQFFGPGTRLTVL.

This clonotype has only a few counts. The rearrangement uses TRBV6-1 and TRBJ1-2; D possibly corresponds to TRBD1 (6 bases). The CDR3 totals 14 residues. The ends were cut back, 1 base at V and 1 base at J, with 7 bases in the middle. Looked up from germline, CDR1 is MNHNS and CDR2 is SASEGT. CDR3 protein: CASSEGGGNYGYTF. The CDR3 DNA reads as TGTGCCAGCAGTGAAGGAGGGGGTAACTATGGCTACACCTTC.

The gene calls are TRBV4-2 and TRBJ1-3; perhaps TRBD1 as D (5 bases). The germline V gene has CDR1 LGHNA and CDR2 YNFKEQ. This CDR3 contains 16 residues. V was pared by 0 bases and J by 3 bases, with 12 bases between. The chain's CDR3 is CASSQDRAGIGNTIYF. The DNA for the CDR3 is TGTGCCAGCAGCCAAGATCGGGCAGGGATTGGAAACACCATATATTTT.

This clonotype was counted at least ten times. This chain uses TRBV7-2 with TRBJ2-1, with 11 bases identical to TRBD1. Germline V gene lookup returns CDR1 SGHTA and CDR2 FQGNSA. Trimming took 5 bases from V and 7 from J; bases not matched to a gene: 7. This CDR3 has 15 residues. In DNA, the CDR3 is TGTGCCAGCAGCCCAGGGACAGGGGGAAGGAATGAGCAGTTCTTC. This gives the protein CASSPGTGGRNEQFF.

In this sample, this clonotype turned up many times. The rearrangement uses TRBV28 and TRBJ1-4; TRBD1 matches 9 bases. There are 14 residues in the CDR3. The germline CDR1 and CDR2 sequences are MDHEN and SYDVKM. V lost 7 bases and J lost 10; bases outside the gene matches: 10. The CDR3 region is CASTTADRGPKLFF. The CDR3 bases are TGTGCCAGCACTACGGCGGACAGGGGCCCAAAACTGTTTTTT. Full variable domain (remainder filled in from reference TRBV28 and TRBJ1-4): DVKVTQSSRYLVKRTGEKVFLECVQDMDHENMFWYRQDPGLGLRLIYFSYDVKMKEKGDIPEGYSVSREKKERFSLILESASTNQTSMYLCASTTADRGPKLFFGSGTQLSVL.

Many counts were recorded for this clonotype. The chain is built from TRBV7-2 and TRBJ1-6; D unclear. CDR3 length: 16 amino acids. The germline V gene has CDR1 SGHTA and CDR2 FQGNSA. Trimming shortened V by 1 base and J by 0 bases, and 7 bases separated the two germline ends. CDR3 region: CASSLGGSSYNSPLHF. DNA of the CDR3: TGTGCCAGCAGCTTAGGAGGGAGCTCCTATAATTCACCCCTCCACTTT.

V and J are TRBV11-2 and TRBJ1-5; the D gene is possibly TRBD1 (5 bases). The CDR3 is made up of 15 amino acids. Germline loops: CDR1 SGHAT, CDR2 FQNNGV. Trimming left V 2 bases short and J 7 bases short, with 15 bases between. The DNA of the CDR3 is TGTGCCAGCAGCTTAAATGCGGGGCTAGGCCAGCCCCAGCATTTT. It yields the protein CASSLNAGLGQPQHF.

The table lists this clonotype with many counts. The gene calls are TRBV7-2 and TRBJ1-2; D uncertain. Trimming stripped 5 bases from V and 0 bases from J, with 7 bases between. This CDR3 is 13 amino acids long. CDR1 SGHTA and CDR2 FQGNSA come from the germline V gene. DNA of the CDR3: TGTGCCAGCAGCGTAGGAGCTAACTATGGCTACACCTTC. It encodes CASSVGANYGYTF.

The chain has TRBV7-6 and TRBJ1-4; TRBD1 agrees at 7 bases. The germline V gene encodes CDR1 SGHVS and CDR2 FNYEAQ. CDR3 size: 14 residues. V was clipped by 5 bases and J by 5 bases; unmatched bases: 5. The chain's CDR3 is CASSKGQPNEKLFF. The CDR3 bases are TGTGCCAGCAGCAAGGGACAGCCCAATGAAAAACTGTTTTTT.